This TCR beta chain was retrieved from a study of chemoradiotherapy in HPV16-positive cancers. On this clone: Its antigen is undetermined.

Per the germline V gene, CDR1 is MNHNS and CDR2 is SASEGT. The CDR3 is 16 amino acids. The V gene lost 0 bases and the J gene lost 4 bases, with 13 bases spanning the gap. Repertoires were sampled repeatedly during chemoradiotherapy. Assay: immunoSEQ multiplex PCR; the TCRdb copy retains only in-frame clones and omits some. The sample holds under 7,000 clones, roughly 82% seen once. Study-level findings and limits: For HPV16-positive patients, expanding HPV-responsive T cells associated with longer recurrence-free survival. Non-HPV-specific T cells did not expand in tumors during treatment, whereas candidate HPV-specific clones and E7-related motifs did.

The clonotype comes from a human donor with HPV-associated anogenital cancer. J is TRBJ1-3 and V is TRBV6-1; D might be TRBD1 (5 bases). The material was tumor tissue, obtained from a patient who underwent chemoradiotherapy. CDR3 sequence reads: CASSEALLGVGNTIYF. CDR3 coding DNA: TGTGCCAGCAGTGAAGCGCTTCTGGGGGTCGGAAACACCATATATTTT.